The TCR beta chain described here comes from a study of shared clonotypes between healthy human individuals. Overall study findings and caveats: Estimated richness was generally greater in naive than memory subsets.

Concerning this clone: The antigen is undetermined.

TCRdb keeps only in-frame clones here, not all; method: immunoSEQ multiplex PCR. The sample has some 2,000,000 clones; 85% to 95% are singletons. As defined, naive CD8 cells were CD45RO-negative and positively selected for CCR7, with terminally differentiated effector memory CD45RA+ cells excluded. This CDR3 region has 16 residues. Trimming stripped 0 bases from V and 0 bases from J, with 10 bases between. Per the germline V gene, CDR1 is MNHEY and CDR2 is SMNVEV (reference sequence). The chain employs TRBV27 and TRBJ2-3, with a weak D call TRBD2 (5 bases). The specimen was naive CD8+ T cells sorted from blood. The receptor comes from a man in his late teens or twenties in good health. CDR3 nucleotide sequence: TGTGCCAGCAGTTTATCGCCAGCGGCTAGCACAGATACGCAGTATTTT. Translated, it gives CASSLSPAASTDTQYF.